These 27 T cell receptor beta chains were sequenced from one sample in a study of blood T cell repertoires in COVID-19. The method was immunoSEQ multiplex PCR; TCRdb's version includes in-frame clones alone and lacks a portion of them. The sample lists about 260,000 clones; about 86% were seen once. The sample taken for sequencing was PBMCs or T cells enriched from blood (not recorded which). The source of these receptors is a man aged 25 to 40 with acute COVID-19.

The chain joins TRBV24-1 to TRBJ1-2; 8 nucleotides align to TRBD1. Trimming at V came to 0 bases and at J to 4 bases, leaving 3 bases not matched to a gene. This CDR3 has 15 amino acids. Per the germline V gene, CDR1 is KGHDR and CDR2 is SFDVKD. This CDR3 reads CATSDLAGGTYGYTF. The CDR3 nucleotides read TGTGCCACCAGTGATTTGGCAGGGGGCACCTATGGCTACACCTTC.

J is TRBJ2-5 and V is TRBV19, with 9 positions matching TRBD1. This CDR3 has 16 amino acids. The V and J ends lost 3 bases and 5 bases, in that order; junction bases with no gene match: 10. Germline lookup yields CDR1 LNHDA and CDR2 SQIVND (reference sequence). CDR3 amino acids: CASSMGTGRGGETQYF. The CDR3, as DNA: TGTGCCAGTAGTATGGGGACAGGGAGAGGTGGCGAGACCCAGTACTTC. Using reference TRBV19 and TRBJ2-5 for the parts outside the CDR3, the full variable domain is DGGITQSPKYLFRKEGQNVTLSCEQNLNHDAMYWYRQDPGQGLRLIYYSQIVNDFQKGDIAEGYSVSREKKESFPLTVTSAQKNPTAFYLCASSMGTGRGGETQYFGPGTRLLVL.

This chain links TRBV24-1 with TRBJ1-2; 8 bases fit TRBD1. Trimming cost V 5 bases and J 4 bases; bases outside gene matches: 5. Germline V CDR1 and CDR2: KGHDR, SFDVKD. This CDR3 has 14 residues. The CDR3 loop reads CATSGPGQGYGYTF. In DNA form, the CDR3 reads TGTGCCACCAGTGGCCCAGGACAGGGCTATGGCTACACCTTC.

This sequence joins TRBV9 and TRBJ1-3; 8 bases fit TRBD1. This CDR3 is built from 14 residues. The V and J ends lost 5 bases and 2 bases, in that order; junction bases with no gene match: 3. Germline V lookup: CDR1 SGDLS, CDR2 YYNGEE. CDR3: CASSSGQAGNTIYF. DNA of the CDR3: TGTGCCAGCAGTTCGGGACAGGCTGGAAACACCATATATTTT.

This clone was recorded only once. The chain employs TRBV11-1 and TRBJ2-2; 16 nucleotides agree with TRBD2. Trimming cost V 5 bases and J 7 bases; bases outside gene matches: 1. Germline CDR1 and CDR2: SGHAT and FQDESV (reference sequence). The CDR3 sequence is 15 residues long. DNA of the CDR3: TGTGCCAGCAGCGGGACTAGCGGGGGGGTCGGGGAGCTGTTTTTT. It encodes CASSGTSGGVGELFF.

The chain joins TRBV4-1 to TRBJ2-5; D remains ambiguous. The length of the CDR3 is 12 residues. The V gene lost 3 bases and the J gene lost 5 bases, with 7 bases spanning the gap. Germline CDR1 and CDR2: MGHRA and YSYEKL. The CDR3 DNA is TGCGCCAGCAGCCACTTAGATGAGACCCAGTACTTC. Residues: CASSHLDETQYF.

DNA for the CDR3: TGCGCCAGCAGCTTACTAGCGGGGGCAGATACGCAGTATTTT. It yields the protein CASSLLAGADTQYF. The gene calls are TRBV5-1 and TRBJ2-3, with 11 positions matching TRBD2. The CDR3 totals 14 residues. CDR1 and CDR2 from the germline V gene are SGHRS and YFSETQ. The trim removed 2 bases at V and 4 bases at J, leaving 0 bases unmatched. Using reference TRBV5-1 and TRBJ2-3 for the parts outside the CDR3, the full variable domain is KAGVTQTPRYLIKTRGQQVTLSCSPISGHRSVSWYQQTPGQGLQFLFEYFSETQRNKGNFPGRFSGRQFSNSRSEMNVSTLELGDSALYLCASSLLAGADTQYFGPGTRLTVL.

The chain joins TRBV7-2 to TRBJ1-3; 7 nucleotides agree with TRBD1. Germline lookup yields CDR1 SGHTA and CDR2 FQGNSA. The V gene end was trimmed by 4 bases and the J gene end by 4 bases; junction bases not matched to a gene: 10. The CDR3 sequence is 16 residues long. The CDR3 DNA sequence: TGTGCCAGCAGCTCAGGACAGGCGGCCGCCGGAAACACCATATATTTT. As protein: CASSSGQAAAGNTIYF.

The chain joins TRBV6-2 or TRBV6-3 to TRBJ1-1; no definite D call. The germline gives CDR1 MNHEY, CDR2 SVGEGT. Trimming took off 5 bases at V and 4 bases at J, with 14 bases between the two ends. The CDR3 loop spans 14 amino acids. This CDR3 is CASSRREGGTEAFF. CDR3 bases: TGTGCCAGCAGTCGCCGGGAGGGCGGCACTGAAGCTTTCTTT.

The J gene is TRBJ2-2, the V gene TRBV7-8, with D tentatively TRBD2 (5 bases). The CDR3 loop spans 14 amino acids. The germline CDR1 and CDR2 sequences are SGHVS and FQNEAQ. Trimming removed 5 bases at V and 5 bases at J, with 12 bases between. CDR3 bases: TGTGCCAGCAGCCAAAGTGAGGGTACCGGGGAGCTGTTTTTT. This gives the protein CASSQSEGTGELFF.

The genes are TRBV5-6 and TRBJ2-7; 7 positions match TRBD2. The CDR3 totals 12 residues. The trim removed 5 bases at V and 4 bases at J, leaving 3 bases unmatched. The germline gives CDR1 SGHDT, CDR2 YYEEEE. The CDR3 protein is CASSTGGYEQYV. The CDR3 DNA follows: TGTGCCAGCAGTACGGGGGGTTACGAGCAGTACGTC.

This chain links TRBV5-4 with TRBJ2-2, with TRBD2 matching 10 bases. CDR1 is SGHNT and CDR2 is YYREEE in the germline V gene (reference sequence). The CDR3 has 17 residues. Trimming took 4 bases from V and 0 from J; bases not matched to a gene: 6. CDR3 residues: CASSLRLAGANTGELFF. The CDR3 bases are TGTGCCAGCAGCCTTCGACTAGCGGGCGCGAACACCGGGGAGCTGTTTTTT.

To note about this clone: A junction boundary mismatches the germline segment, possibly from a read error. The V call is TRBV5-1, the J call TRBJ2-5, with TRBD1 matching 7 bases. The germline V gene encodes CDR1 SGHRS and CDR2 YFSETQ. The CDR3 totals 15 residues. CDR3 in amino acids: CASSLPGGSGETQYF. The CDR3 nucleotides are TGTGCCAGCAGCTTGCCAGGGGGTTCGGGGGAGACCCAGTACTTC.

The chain couples TRBV2 to TRBJ1-5, with no clear D. Germline CDR1 SNHLY, CDR2 FYNNEI. The CDR3 has 14 residues. Between the trimmed V and J ends, which lost 5 bases and 1 base, there was a span of 9 bases. This chain's CDR3 is CASSSHKSNQPQHF. DNA for the CDR3: TGTGCCAGCAGTTCCCACAAGAGCAATCAGCCCCAGCATTTT.

The chain has TRBV9 and TRBJ1-5; 9 bases fit TRBD1. V gave up 5 bases and J gave up 5 bases; unmatched junction bases: 8. Germline V CDR1 and CDR2: SGDLS, YYNGEE. The CDR3 totals 15 residues. In nucleotides, the CDR3 is TGTGCCAGCAGTCGCGGACAGGGGAAGGATCAGCCCCAGCATTTT. This codes for CASSRGQGKDQPQHF. The variable domain in full, completed from reference TRBV9 and TRBJ1-5, reads DSGVTQTPKHLITATGQRVTLRCSPRSGDLSVYWYQQSLDQGLQFLIQYYNGEERAKGNILERFSAQQFPDLHSELNLSSLELGDSALYFCASSRGQGKDQPQHFGDGTRLSIL.

The chain has TRBV11-2 and TRBJ2-1; 9 positions match TRBD2. Germline CDR1 is SGHAT and CDR2 is FQNNGV. The trim removed 2 bases at V and 14 bases at J, leaving 13 bases unmatched. The CDR3 length is 15 residues. In nucleotides, the CDR3 is TGTGCCAGCAGCTTATCGACGGGGACTAGCAGCGGGAAGTTCTTC. Its protein is CASSLSTGTSSGKFF.

CDR3 in amino acids: CASSSGGRRETQYF. The CDR3 DNA reads as TGTGCCAGCAGTTCGGGCGGGAGGAGAGAGACCCAGTACTTC. This chain connects TRBV27 to TRBJ2-5; 8 bases match TRBD2. The ends lost 4 bases at V and 4 bases at J; junction bases unmatched: 5. CDR3 length equals 14 residues. Germline V gene lookup returns CDR1 MNHEY and CDR2 SMNVEV (reference sequence).

V usage is TRBV28 and J usage is TRBJ1-2, with a possible D match to TRBD1 (5 bases). CDR1 and CDR2 (germline): MDHEN, SYDVKM. CDR3 length equals 15 residues. The V and J ends lost 4 bases and 7 bases respectively, with 19 bases between them. CDR3 coding DNA: TGTGCCAGCAGTTCCCGTCCGGGGGGTAGGTTTGGCTACACCTTC. It is translated as CASSSRPGGRFGYTF.

The chain uses TRBV6-2 or TRBV6-3 and TRBJ1-2, with TRBD1 identical over 9 bases. The CDR3 spans 15 residues. The V gene's germline CDR1 is MNHEY and CDR2 SVGEGT. V dropped 4 bases and J dropped 2; count of bases not matched to a gene: 5. The CDR3 DNA is TGTGCCAGCAGTTCCTTCGGGACAGGGAACTATGGCTACACCTTC. Translating it yields CASSSFGTGNYGYTF.

This clone was found a few times. V is TRBV19 and J is TRBJ1-1; D uncertain. Germline loops: CDR1 LNHDA, CDR2 SQIVND (reference sequence). The CDR3 covers 14 residues. Trimming left V 3 bases short and J 4 bases short, with 12 bases between. DNA for the CDR3: TGTGCCAGTAGTATGGGCCCCGCGAGCACTGAAGCTTTCTTT. Amino acids: CASSMGPASTEAFF.

The chain employs TRBV2 and TRBJ2-7, with 7 bases matching TRBD2. Germline CDR1 reads SNHLY; CDR2 reads FYNNEI. V gave up 7 bases and J gave up 2 bases; unmatched junction bases: 8. There are 14 residues in the CDR3. The CDR3: CASTRSGAAYEQYV. In DNA form, the CDR3 reads TGTGCCAGCACAAGAAGCGGGGCTGCCTACGAGCAGTACGTC.

The chain carries TRBV2 and TRBJ2-5; possible D gene TRBD1, 6 bases. This CDR3 is 13 amino acids long. Germline V lookup: CDR1 SNHLY, CDR2 FYNNEI. V lost 6 bases and J lost 3, with 11 bases in between. The CDR3 DNA reads TGTGCCAGCAGCCGGGACAAGAAAGAGACCCAGTACTTC. Translating it yields CASSRDKKETQYF.

This clone was observed many times. The J gene is TRBJ1-3, the V gene TRBV6-5, with 9 nucleotides matching TRBD1. Unmatched junction bases numbered 8, after V lost 7 bases and J lost 7 bases. Looked up from germline, CDR1 is MNHEY and CDR2 is SVGAGI. This CDR3 contains 14 residues. This CDR3 reads CASNPTGGDNTIYF. CDR3 DNA: TGTGCCAGCAATCCGACAGGGGGAGATAACACCATATATTTT.

CDR3 residues: CASSPNSPGTNAEAFF. DNA for the CDR3: TGTGCCAGCTCACCTAATAGCCCTGGAACCAACGCTGAAGCTTTCTTT. The gene calls are TRBV18 and TRBJ1-1; D call uncertain. CDR1 and CDR2 from the germline V gene are KGHSH and LQKENI. The CDR3 totals 16 residues. Trimming left V 3 bases short and J 6 bases short, with 20 bases between.

This clone was observed a handful of times. The gene calls are TRBV3-1 (or the pseudogene TRBV3-2) and TRBJ1-2, with D unclear. Germline lookup yields CDR1 LGHDT and CDR2 YNNKEL (reference sequence). This CDR3 region has 14 residues. Trimming left V 1 base short and J 2 bases short, with 8 bases between. CDR3 loop: CASSQVFRNYGYTF. Here the CDR3 DNA reads TGTGCCAGCAGCCAAGTGTTCCGGAACTATGGCTACACCTTC.

Only one count was recorded for this clone. V and J are TRBV7-2 and TRBJ2-3; 9 nucleotides line up with TRBD1. Germline values: CDR1 SGHTA, CDR2 FQGNSA. The CDR3 loop spans 16 amino acids. V lost 5 bases to trimming and J lost 5 bases; unmatched junction nucleotides: 11. The chain's CDR3 is CASSAYGTGRRDTQYF. CDR3 sequence (DNA): TGTGCCAGCAGCGCCTACGGGACAGGGAGACGAGATACGCAGTATTTT. The complete variable domain, with remaining parts taken from reference TRBV7-2 and TRBJ2-3, reads GAGVSQSPSNKVTEKGKDVELRCDPISGHTALYWYRQSLGQGLEFLIYFQGNSAPDKSGLPSDRFSAERTGGSVSTLTIQRTQQEDSAVYLCASSAYGTGRRDTQYFGPGTRLTVL.

The genes are TRBV28 and TRBJ2-6; tentative D call: TRBD2 (5 bases). The CDR3 totals 15 residues. Looked up from germline, CDR1 is MDHEN and CDR2 is SYDVKM. V was cut by 2 bases and J by 4 bases, with 9 bases left in between. As DNA, the CDR3 is TGTGCCAGCAGTTTAGCGAGGGCCGGGGCCAACGTCCTGACTTTC. As protein: CASSLARAGANVLTF.